One and the same sample provided the 14 T cell receptor beta chains below, sequenced in a study of radiotherapy plus CTLA-4 blockade in lung cancer. Clones were read by immunoSEQ multiplex PCR, and TCRdb kept only the in-frame ones, dropping some. The sample yields tens of thousands of clones, 70% to 80% seen once. Source: peripheral blood, taken from a patient treated with radiotherapy plus ipilimumab. The receptors were sampled from a human donor with non-small cell lung cancer whose response to radiotherapy plus ipilimumab could not be evaluated.

The rearrangement links TRBV6-5 to TRBJ2-1, with TRBD2 as a possible D gene (5 bases). CDR3 size: 16 residues. Germline loops: CDR1 MNHEY, CDR2 SVGAGI. V was cut by 1 base and J by 5 bases, with 15 bases left in between. The CDR3 coding sequence is TGTGCCAGCAGTTACTGGCCTAGCTCCGGGAACAATGAGCAGTTCTTC. As protein: CASSYWPSSGNNEQFF.

The rearrangement uses TRBV7-2 and TRBJ2-1, with 11 bases matching TRBD2. The germline V gene encodes CDR1 SGHTA and CDR2 FQGNSA. V gave up 6 bases and J gave up 4 bases; unmatched junction bases: 5. This CDR3 is 15 amino acids long. The CDR3 nucleotides are TGTGCCAGCAGTCTCACTAGCGGGGGTTACAATGAGCAGTTCTTC. Its protein product is CASSLTSGGYNEQFF.

The chain combines TRBV7-6 with TRBJ1-1; 8 nucleotides line up with TRBD1. Germline V gene lookup returns CDR1 SGHVS and CDR2 FNYEAQ. The J segment lost 3 bases and the V segment lost 2 bases, leaving 5 bases of the junction unmatched. The CDR3 contains 15 residues. CDR3 residues: CASSLTSTGDTEAFF. The DNA for the CDR3 is TGTGCCAGCAGCTTAACCTCGACAGGGGACACTGAAGCTTTCTTT.

This chain uses TRBV30 with TRBJ2-1; TRBD2 matches 10 bases. CDR3 size: 14 residues. The germline CDR1 and CDR2 sequences are GTSNPN and SVGIG (reference sequence). Losses at the gene ends were 0 bases for V and 9 bases for J; bases not matched to a gene: 5. The CDR3 DNA follows: TGTGCCTGGAGTGTAGCGGGAGGGATAACTGAGCAGTTCTTC. Translated: CAWSVAGGITEQFF.

Details on this clone: A junction boundary mismatches the germline segment, possibly from a read error. V and J are TRBV27 and TRBJ2-1; 9 bases match TRBD2. The V gene's germline CDR1 is MNHEY and CDR2 SMNVEV (reference sequence). The CDR3 consists of 15 residues. The CDR3 spells CASSSYSGSYSEQFF. The CDR3, as DNA: TGTGCCAGCAGTTCTTATAGCGGGAGTTACAGTGAGCAGTTCTTC.

The chain employs TRBV4-3 and TRBJ1-3; D call uncertain. CDR3 size: 19 residues. Trimming removed 1 base from V and 0 bases from J, with 19 bases in between. Per the germline V gene, CDR1 is LGHNA and CDR2 is YSLEER. CDR3 loop: CASSQVGDSYTSSGNTIYF. The CDR3 DNA follows: TGCGCCAGCAGCCAAGTAGGAGACTCATATACCTCCTCTGGAAACACCATATATTTT.

The chain carries TRBV6-6 and TRBJ2-7; TRBD1 aligns across 8 bases. The V gene's germline CDR1 is MNHNY and CDR2 SVGAGI (reference sequence). This CDR3 has 14 residues. The J segment lost 1 base and the V segment lost 6 bases, leaving 5 bases of the junction unmatched. CDR3 in amino acids: CASSPGQVSYEQYF. The CDR3 DNA sequence: TGTGCCAGCAGCCCGGGACAGGTATCCTACGAGCAGTACTTC.

This chain uses TRBV6-1 with TRBJ2-3, with a tentative D call TRBD1 (5 bases). V was trimmed by 6 bases and J by 3 bases, leaving 13 bases between them. Germline V lookup: CDR1 MNHNS, CDR2 SASEGT. CDR3 size: 14 residues. The CDR3 coding sequence is TGTGCCAGCAGCTTGGGCGGACAAACAGATACGCAGTATTTT. Amino acids: CASSLGGQTDTQYF.

The chain couples TRBV2 to TRBJ2-3, with 9 positions matching TRBD2. CDR3 size: 15 residues. V lost 6 bases, J lost 10 bases, and 14 bases stayed unmatched. Germline CDR1 and CDR2: SNHLY and FYNNEI. The CDR3 loop is CASSDWGPERGAQYF. CDR3 coding DNA: TGTGCCAGCAGCGACTGGGGGCCCGAGCGGGGGGCGCAGTATTTT. Using reference TRBV2 and TRBJ2-3 for the parts outside the CDR3, the full variable domain is EPEVTQTPSHQVTQMGQEVILRCVPISNHLYFYWYRQILGQKVEFLVSFYNNEISEKSEIFDDQFSVERPDGSNFTLKIRSTKLEDSAMYFCASSDWGPERGAQYFGPGTRLTVL.

J is TRBJ1-2 and V is TRBV9; tentatively, D is TRBD1 (6 bases). The V end lost 4 bases, the J end lost 4 bases, and 14 bases lay between the germline ends. This CDR3 has 14 residues. The V gene's germline CDR1 is SGDLS and CDR2 YYNGEE. CDR3 coding DNA: TGTGCCAGCAGCCCCCGGGACACCCCCTATGGCTACACCTTC. It translates to CASSPRDTPYGYTF.

A single count supports this clone. The J gene is TRBJ2-1, the V gene TRBV27, with D possibly matching TRBD1 (5 bases). The CDR3 has 14 amino acids. V was shortened by 7 bases and J by 4 bases, with 14 bases between the two germline ends. The germline gives CDR1 MNHEY, CDR2 SMNVEV (reference sequence). CDR3 residues: CASKYRLTYNEQFF. In DNA, the CDR3 is TGTGCCAGCAAGTACAGGTTGACTTACAATGAGCAGTTCTTC.

Remarks on this clone: At one of its ends the junction is not consistent with the germline gene, which may arise from a read error. Other DNA sequences in the sample encode the same CDR3. This sequence joins TRBV28 and TRBJ1-1, with 7 bases fitting TRBD1. This CDR3 comprises 14 residues. CDR1 and CDR2 from the germline V gene are MDHEN and SYDVKM. CDR3 nucleotide sequence: TGTGCCAGCAGGCCGGGACAGATGAACACTGAAGCTTTCTTC. This sequence encodes CASRPGQMNTEAFF.

This clone was observed once. The CDR3 coding sequence is TGTGCCAGCAGAGACAGGGCTACTGGAAACACCATATATTTT. This encodes CASRDRATGNTIYF. V and J are TRBV6-5 and TRBJ1-3; 7 nucleotides agree with TRBD1. V gave up 6 bases and J gave up 2 bases; unmatched junction bases: 4. The CDR3 extends over 14 amino acids. Germline CDR1 MNHEY, CDR2 SVGAGI.

The genes are TRBV5-4 and TRBJ2-3, with no clear D. V lost 4 bases and J 1 base, leaving 13 bases between the germline ends. The CDR3 has 15 residues. Per the germline V gene, CDR1 is SGHNT and CDR2 is YYREEE (reference sequence). This chain's CDR3 is CASSPDLARTDTQYF. CDR3 coding DNA: TGTGCCAGCAGCCCCGACTTAGCTCGCACAGATACGCAGTATTTT.